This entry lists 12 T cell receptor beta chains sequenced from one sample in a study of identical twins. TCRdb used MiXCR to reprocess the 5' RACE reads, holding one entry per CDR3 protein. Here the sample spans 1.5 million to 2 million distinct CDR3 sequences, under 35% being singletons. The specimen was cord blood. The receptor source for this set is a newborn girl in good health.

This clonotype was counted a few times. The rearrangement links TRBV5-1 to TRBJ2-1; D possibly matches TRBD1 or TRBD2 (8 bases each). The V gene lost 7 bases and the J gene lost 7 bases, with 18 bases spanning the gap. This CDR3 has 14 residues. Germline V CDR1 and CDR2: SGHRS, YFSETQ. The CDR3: CASHSGTGWNEQFF. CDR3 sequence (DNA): TGCGCCAGCCATAGCGGGACAGGTTGGAATGAGCAGTTCTTC.

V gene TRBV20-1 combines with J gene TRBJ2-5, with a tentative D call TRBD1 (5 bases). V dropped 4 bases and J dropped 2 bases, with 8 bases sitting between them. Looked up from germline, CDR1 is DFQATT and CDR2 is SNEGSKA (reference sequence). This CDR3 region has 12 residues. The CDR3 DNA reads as TGCAGTGCTACAGGGATACAAGAGACCCAGTACTTC. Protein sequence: CSATGIQETQYF.

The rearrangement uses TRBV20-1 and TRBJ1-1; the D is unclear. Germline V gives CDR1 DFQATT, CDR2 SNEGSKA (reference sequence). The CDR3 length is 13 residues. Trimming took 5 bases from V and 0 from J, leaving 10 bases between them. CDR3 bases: TGCAGTGCTTCCGACAACATGAACACTGAAGCTTTCTTT. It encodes CSASDNMNTEAFF.

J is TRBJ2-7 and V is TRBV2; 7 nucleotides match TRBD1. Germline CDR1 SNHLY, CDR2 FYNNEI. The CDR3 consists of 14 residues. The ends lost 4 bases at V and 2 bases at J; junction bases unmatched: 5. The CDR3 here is CASSASGTAYEQYF. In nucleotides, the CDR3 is TGTGCCAGCAGTGCTTCTGGGACAGCCTACGAGCAGTACTTC.

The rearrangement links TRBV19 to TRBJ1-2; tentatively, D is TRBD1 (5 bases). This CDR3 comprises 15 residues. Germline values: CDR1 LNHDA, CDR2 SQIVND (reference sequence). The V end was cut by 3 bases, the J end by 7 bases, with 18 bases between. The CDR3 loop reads CASSIRDALPTGYTF. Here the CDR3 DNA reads TGTGCCAGTAGTATTAGGGACGCCTTACCGACTGGCTACACCTTC.

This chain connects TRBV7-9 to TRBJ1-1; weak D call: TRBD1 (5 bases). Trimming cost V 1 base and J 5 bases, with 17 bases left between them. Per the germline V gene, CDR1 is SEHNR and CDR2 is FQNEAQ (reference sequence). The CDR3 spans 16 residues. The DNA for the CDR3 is TGTGCCAGCAGCTTAGATGAGTATGGGGCGGAGACTGAAGCTTTCTTT. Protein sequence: CASSLDEYGAETEAFF.

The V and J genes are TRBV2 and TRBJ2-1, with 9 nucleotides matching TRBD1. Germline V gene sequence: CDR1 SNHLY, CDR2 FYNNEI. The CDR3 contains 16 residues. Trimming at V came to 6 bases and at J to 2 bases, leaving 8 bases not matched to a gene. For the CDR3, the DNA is TGTGCCAGCAGGAAGGTGGGACAGGGACCCTACAATGAGCAGTTCTTC. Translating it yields CASRKVGQGPYNEQFF.

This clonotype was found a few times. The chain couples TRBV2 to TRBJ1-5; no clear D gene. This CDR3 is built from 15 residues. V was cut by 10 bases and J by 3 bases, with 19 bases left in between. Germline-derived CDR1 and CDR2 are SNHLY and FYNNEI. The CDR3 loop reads CATFRWGVDNQPQHF. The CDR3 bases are TGTGCCACCTTTCGATGGGGTGTCGACAATCAGCCCCAGCATTTT.

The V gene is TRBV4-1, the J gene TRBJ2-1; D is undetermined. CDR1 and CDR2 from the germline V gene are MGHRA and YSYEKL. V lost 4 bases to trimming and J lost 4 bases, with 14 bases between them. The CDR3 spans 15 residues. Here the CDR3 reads CASSPRATNYNEQFF. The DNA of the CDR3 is TGCGCCAGCAGCCCCCGGGCCACAAATTACAATGAGCAGTTCTTC.

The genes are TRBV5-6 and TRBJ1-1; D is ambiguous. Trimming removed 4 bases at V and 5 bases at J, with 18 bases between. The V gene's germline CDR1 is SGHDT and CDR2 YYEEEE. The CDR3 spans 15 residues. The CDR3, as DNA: TGTGCCAGCAGCCCGACGATTAATGGGGTAACTGAAGCTTTCTTT. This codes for CASSPTINGVTEAFF.

This CDR3 reads CASSWGGLAGGRTGELFF. In nucleotides, the CDR3 is TGTGCCAGCAGTTGGGGGGGACTAGCGGGGGGGCGCACCGGGGAGCTGTTTTTT. This rearrangement joins TRBV6-5 to TRBJ2-2; 16 positions match TRBD2. Unmatched junction bases numbered 6, after V lost 4 bases and J lost 4 bases. The CDR3 runs to 18 residues. Germline lookup yields CDR1 MNHEY and CDR2 SVGAGI.

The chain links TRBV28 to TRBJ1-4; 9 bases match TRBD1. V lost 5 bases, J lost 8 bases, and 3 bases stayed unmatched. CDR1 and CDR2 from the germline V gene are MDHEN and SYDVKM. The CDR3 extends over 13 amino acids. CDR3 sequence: CASSDRGWEKLFF. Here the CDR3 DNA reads TGTGCCAGCAGTGACAGGGGGTGGGAAAAACTGTTTTTT. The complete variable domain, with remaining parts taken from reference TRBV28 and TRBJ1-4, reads DVKVTQSSRYLVKRTGEKVFLECVQDMDHENMFWYRQDPGLGLRLIYFSYDVKMKEKGDIPEGYSVSREKKERFSLILESASTNQTSMYLCASSDRGWEKLFFGSGTQLSVL.